The 10 T cell receptor beta chains in this list originate from one sample, sequenced in a study of CD8 T cells in Susac syndrome. RNA in amounts of 0.5 to 1 ug was reverse transcribed with random hexamers. TCRdb independently ran MiXCR on the immunoSEQ multiplex PCR reads; one entry per CDR3 protein. This table holds fewer than 350,000 distinct CDR3 sequences, 75% to 90% found once. The sample taken for sequencing was CD8+ T cells from PBMCs. The receptors here all came from a human donor with multiple sclerosis.

This rearrangement joins TRBV28 to TRBJ1-6, with D possibly matching TRBD1 (5 bases). Germline CDR1 MDHEN, CDR2 SYDVKM. V gave up 6 bases and J gave up 14 bases, with 23 bases separating them. This CDR3 comprises 15 residues. This CDR3 is CASSLRGILDFTLHF. DNA of the CDR3: TGTGCCAGCAGCCTCCGGGGCATTTTAGATTTCACCCTCCACTTT.

J is TRBJ1-4 and V is TRBV2; possible D gene TRBD1, 6 bases. This CDR3 is built from 17 residues. Trimming took off 10 bases at V and 4 bases at J, with 25 bases between the two ends. Germline V gives CDR1 SNHLY, CDR2 FYNNEI. As DNA, the CDR3 is TGTGCCACCCATCAGGGGACCTTTAGCCTGGGTAATGAAAAACTGTTTTTT. Its protein is CATHQGTFSLGNEKLFF.

This chain links TRBV30 with TRBJ1-2, with TRBD1 as a possible D gene (5 bases). V lost 1 base and J lost 3, with 12 bases in between. The CDR3 has 14 amino acids. Looked up from germline, CDR1 is GTSNPN and CDR2 is SVGIG (reference sequence). The CDR3 DNA reads as TGTGCCTGGAGTGCCGGAGACAGCCACTATGGCTACACCTTC. It codes for CAWSAGDSHYGYTF.

This chain uses TRBV7-9 with TRBJ2-3; no clear D gene. This CDR3 has 14 residues. Germline CDR1 SEHNR, CDR2 FQNEAQ (reference sequence). The V end lost 5 bases, the J end lost 0 bases, and 9 bases lay between the germline ends. This CDR3 is CASSTLGSTDTQYF. DNA of the CDR3: TGTGCCAGCAGCACCCTAGGAAGCACAGATACGCAGTATTTT.

With regard to this clonotype: At one end the junction does not follow the germline gene, possibly because of a read error. The rearrangement joins TRBV19 to TRBJ1-5; D remains ambiguous. Germline lookup yields CDR1 LNHDA and CDR2 SQIVND (reference sequence). This CDR3 has 15 amino acids. The CDR3 sequence: CAGSLGGGSNQPQHF. The DNA of the CDR3 is TGTGCCGGTAGTCTGGGAGGAGGAAGCAATCAGCCCCAGCATTTT.

The CDR3: CASSPVYKPVHEQYF. CDR3 coding DNA: TGTGCCAGCAGCCCCGTTTACAAGCCGGTACACGAGCAGTACTTC. V gene TRBV12-3 or TRBV12-4 combines with J gene TRBJ2-7; the D is unclear. Trimming cost V 6 bases and J 5 bases, with 20 bases left between them. The CDR3 is 15 residues long.

The V call is TRBV6-5, the J call TRBJ2-3; 16 bases fit TRBD2. CDR3 length equals 17 residues. CDR1 and CDR2 from the germline V gene are MNHEY and SVGAGI. J lost 5 bases, V lost 2 bases, and 4 bases had no gene match. DNA for the CDR3: TGTGCCAGCAGTTACGGGGGACTAGCGGGAGGGGTAGATACGCAGTATTTT. Its translation is CASSYGGLAGGVDTQYF.

The chain uses TRBV6-5 and TRBJ2-4; possible D gene TRBD1, 6 bases. V lost 6 bases and J 7 bases, leaving 19 bases between the germline ends. Germline assignment: CDR1 MNHEY and CDR2 SVGAGI. This CDR3 region has 15 residues. The CDR3: CASSNGQSTWNIQYF. The CDR3 bases are TGTGCCAGCAGCAACGGACAGAGCACGTGGAACATTCAGTACTTC.

This chain joins TRBV20-1 and TRBJ2-1, with TRBD2 matching over 7 bases. With V trimmed by 0 bases and J by 6 bases, 11 bases remained unmatched. CDR1 is DFQATT and CDR2 is SNEGSKA in the germline V gene (reference sequence). The CDR3 has 16 residues. The CDR3 sequence: CSARDSRESLSNEQFF. Here the CDR3 DNA reads TGCAGTGCTAGAGACTCGCGGGAGAGCCTTTCCAATGAGCAGTTCTTC.

J is TRBJ2-5 and V is TRBV24-1; the match to TRBD1 covers 10 bases. The CDR3 consists of 16 residues. Germline CDR1 and CDR2: KGHDR and SFDVKD. J gave up 5 bases and V 1 base, and 6 bases lay outside the gene matches. The CDR3 spells CATSDFGGTGEETQYF. Here the CDR3 DNA reads TGTGCCACCAGTGATTTCGGGGGGACAGGGGAGGAGACCCAGTACTTC.